This T cell receptor (beta chain) emerged from a study of T cell repertoires in aging, cancer and after chemotherapy (dated by TCRdb to 2018 to 2020). About the investigation overall: Donors were distributed across six age groups ranging from 30 or younger to 70 or older, with at least three individuals included per group. Healthy donor control TCR repertoires were recorded over several months to years and showed clear clonal overlap across re-sampling. In total, the full dataset held about 9.5 million TCR reads. The study profiled peripheral blood TCR beta repertoires from healthy donors and cancer patients to examine immunoaging and T cell reconstitution after chemotherapy. Alongside some 98 healthy donors serving as a reference group, the cohort included roughly 220 cancer patients, of whom roughly 92 had hematological cancers and about 130 had solid cancers. Here is what the overall study found, with its caveats: According to the authors, the repertoire data do not allow conclusions to be drawn about immunological memory after chemotherapy. Compared with age-matched healthy donors, untreated patients with either hematological or solid cancers had significantly lower TCR diversity in the blood along with higher clonality. Median generation probability increased over the chemotherapy interval in both cancer cohorts, suggesting repertoire reconstitution through rebound thymic output. In healthy donors, the decline in TCR diversity with age was mainly due to loss of richness, whereas in cancer patients loss of evenness also played a role.

Rearranged TRB sequences spanning V, D and J segments were amplified by multiplex touch-down PCR using a mixed TRB-A/B primer pool. Illumina adapters and sample indices were added to the amplicons in two consecutive PCR reactions performed with Phusion HS II polymerase. Amplicons were gel-purified using the NucleoSpin Gel and PCR Clean-up kit and were subsequently checked with Qubit and an Agilent 2100 Bioanalyzer. The libraries were sequenced on an Illumina MiSeq with 600-cycle, single-indexed, paired-end runs. On the study's bioinformatics: TRB sequences were processed with MiXCR versions 2.12 and 3.0.5. Each unique CDR3 nucleotide sequence was treated as one clone, and only productive sequences with two or more reads were kept. Repertoire metrics included Shannon diversity, evenness, clonality (one minus evenness), and alpha-parameterized diversity profiles from alpha 0 to 5. Generation probabilities of clones in paired pre- and post-chemotherapy samples were computed with the IGoR algorithm. TCRdb reworked the public reads: Q25 trimming with fastp, MiXCR clone assembly, productive beta chains retained. A single entry per CDR3 protein holds the most common genes and DNA from its merged rows. TCRdb's processing, not the authors' own work, is the source of the V and J calls. The sample table holds around 17,000 distinct CDR3 sequences, of which about 50% were seen once. The top ten clonotypes cover roughly a tenth of the sample.

From cysteine to phenylalanine, the CDR3 is 15 amino acids long. Only the CDR3 DNA is retained, 45 bases long and in frame from the first base. Compared with germline, V lacks 4 bases and J lacks 4 bases; bases without a gene match: 7. The germline V gene sets CDR1 to MNHNS and CDR2 to SASEGT. TCR beta rearrangements were amplified from genomic DNA isolated from peripheral blood, not from sorted cells or RNA. About this clonotype itself: Its antigen remains undetermined. Nothing much larger sits one base from this clone, and base qualities are not available.

Sequencing was carried out using blood. This receptor was taken from a human donor in good health. The sequence links TRBV6-1 to TRBJ2-5, with 9 bases matching TRBD1. The sequenced DNA is TGTGCCAGCAGTGTCACGACAGGGGGGGGAGAGACCCAGTACTTC. Its translation is CASSVTTGGGETQYF.